Below, 9 T cell receptor beta chains from the same sample are listed, as sequenced in a study of post-analysis software for immune sequencing data. Study-wide results and caveats: Patients used a handful of TRBV segments, including TRBV5-6, TRBV5-1 and TRBV20-1, more often than controls.

For these TCRs, the target antigens are not known. Carried by the TCR beta cDNA libraries were unique molecular identifiers. TCRdb independently ran MiXCR on the PCR reads; one entry per CDR3 protein. The table shows roughly 730,000 distinct CDR3 sequences, with 30% occurring only once. Sequencing was done on a sample of blood. The receptors were gathered from a girl aged 5 to 17 with multiple sclerosis.

CDR3 coding DNA: TGTGCCAGCAGCGGAGGGCCGAGGGCTGAAGCTTTCTTT. It codes for CASSGGPRAEAFF. This chain uses TRBV9 with TRBJ1-1; no definite D call. V lost 3 bases and J 6 bases, leaving 12 bases between the germline ends. Germline CDR1 reads SGDLS; CDR2 reads YYNGEE. This CDR3 spans 13 amino acids.

The J gene is TRBJ1-2, the V gene TRBV7-2; perhaps TRBD1 as D (6 bases). The germline V gene encodes CDR1 SGHTA and CDR2 FQGNSA. CDR3 length: 14 amino acids. V gave up 5 bases and J gave up 4 bases, with 14 bases separating them. CDR3 DNA: TGTGCCAGCAGCCCGGGGGTGGGGGCCTATGGCTACACCTTC. This encodes CASSPGVGAYGYTF.

The chain couples TRBV4-2 to TRBJ1-2; D is uncertain. CDR1 is LGHNA and CDR2 is YNFKEQ in the germline V gene. The CDR3 has 13 amino acids. Trimming left V 1 base short and J 4 bases short, with 7 bases between. In DNA form, the CDR3 reads TGTGCCAGCAGCCAAGTCGGCGCCTATGGCTACACCTTC. Translation: CASSQVGAYGYTF.

V gene TRBV5-1 combines with J gene TRBJ1-1, with a weak D call TRBD1 (5 bases). V was clipped by 4 bases and J by 0 bases, with 13 bases between them. CDR3 length equals 15 residues. Germline CDR1 reads SGHRS; CDR2 reads YFSETQ. CDR3 sequence: CASSPAGGMNTEAFF. CDR3 in DNA: TGCGCCAGCAGCCCCGCGGGGGGAATGAACACTGAAGCTTTCTTT.

The J gene is TRBJ2-1, the V gene TRBV12-3 or TRBV12-4, with D unclear. This CDR3 comprises 12 residues. V dropped 3 bases and J dropped 8 bases, with 8 bases sitting between them. This chain's CDR3 is CASSLYVYEQFF. The CDR3 bases are TGTGCCAGCAGTTTGTACGTCTATGAGCAGTTCTTC.

The chain has TRBV12-3 or TRBV12-4 and TRBJ2-7, with D hard to call. Near its end, the DNA agrees better with TRBJ2-5, so the J call may be wrong. CDR3 length: 15 residues. The CDR3 DNA reads TGTGCCAGCAGTTTTCCCACGGACCCCCAAGAGACCCAGTACTTC. Translated: CASSFPTDPQETQYF.

This clonotype was detected a few times. The V and J genes are TRBV10-3 and TRBJ2-3; no definite D call. The V and J ends lost 4 bases and 3 bases respectively, with 11 bases between them. Per germline, CDR1 ENHRY and CDR2 SYGVKD. The CDR3 loop spans 14 amino acids. CDR3 DNA sequence: TGTGCCATCAGTGCCACGGGCGGTACAGATACGCAGTATTTT. It specifies CAISATGGTDTQYF.

This clonotype was recorded a few times. The V gene is TRBV4-2, the J gene TRBJ2-5; TRBD2 matches 14 bases. With 3 bases clipped from V and 0 bases from J, the junction kept 6 bases outside the gene matches. Germline V gene data show CDR1 as LGHNA and CDR2 as YNFKEQ. CDR3 length: 18 residues. CDR3 sequence (DNA): TGTGCCAGCAGCCAGGGACTAGCGGGAGCCTCGTACCAAGAGACCCAGTACTTC. It specifies CASSQGLAGASYQETQYF.

V usage is TRBV4-2 and J usage is TRBJ2-3; 7 bases agree with TRBD2. The CDR3 consists of 14 residues. The germline CDR1 and CDR2 sequences are LGHNA and YNFKEQ. With V trimmed by 0 bases and J by 4 bases, 1 base remained unmatched. The CDR3 loop is CASSQDAGADTQYF. The CDR3 region has the DNA TGTGCCAGCAGCCAAGACGCGGGGGCAGATACGCAGTATTTT.